This TCR beta chain was profiled in a study of cytomegalovirus exposure and HLA in healthy donors. General study findings and limits: Cytomegalovirus association was listed for about 160 TCR beta chains. It was shown in a later analysis that HLA-associated TCR beta chains were more clonally expanded than other, equally common chains.

Germline V gene lookup returns CDR1 SGDLS and CDR2 YYNGEE. The CDR3 has 12 residues. V lost 0 bases and J lost 10, with 8 bases in between. This clone has a handful of counts. The antigen is not known. PCR amplification relied on 60 Vbeta primers (plus 13 Jbeta primers). Measured with immunoSEQ multiplex PCR; TCRdb has only the in-frame clones, and not every one. The sample holds some 170,000 clones, just over 70% seen once. This chain uses TRBV9 with TRBJ2-1; no clear D gene. This receptor was obtained from a human donor in good health. The sample was PBMCs. This chain's CDR3 is CASSVDGPEQFF. The CDR3 nucleotides are TGTGCCAGCAGCGTAGATGGGCCAGAGCAGTTCTTC.